This is a list of T cell receptor beta chains from one sample in a study of CD8 T cells in ankylosing spondylitis. One entry per CDR3 protein results from TCRdb running MiXCR on the 5' RACE reads. The sample holds hundreds of thousands of distinct CDR3 sequences, around 20% seen once. The material sequenced was blood, either unsorted or a sorted T cell fraction (not recorded which). The receptors were gathered from a male donor with ankylosing spondylitis or in good health (not recorded which). CDR3s include the opening cysteine and the closing phenylalanine or tryptophan. D genes are given only for firm matches. Not all rows give a size; the values are once, few, many and, for expanded clones, a class.

D gene	J gene	V gene	clone size	CDR3 DNA	CDR3 protein
NA	TRBJ1-1	TRBV29-1	few	TGCAGCGTCGACGACAGGACGATGAACACTGAAGCTTTCTTT	CSVDDRTMNTEAFF
NA	TRBJ2-1	TRBV5-1	many	TGCGCCAGCACCTCGGGGCCCGGTTCTTCGGAGCAGTTCTTC	CASTSGPGSSEQFF
NA	TRBJ1-5	TRBV10-3	many	TGTGCCATCAGTGAGTCAGGGTCTCAGCCCCAGCATTTT	CAISESGSQPQHF
TRBD1	TRBJ1-1	TRBV5-1	NA	TGCGCCAGCAGCCCGGAGGGACAGTCCTACACTGAAGCTTTCTTT	CASSPEGQSYTEAFF
TRBD1	TRBJ1-1	TRBV20-1	NA	TGCAGTGCTCCGGGACAGAACAAAGCTTTCTTT	CSAPGQNKAFF
NA	TRBJ2-2	TRBV11-2	NA	TGTGCCAGCAGCTTAGTGGAGGTACCCACCGCCGGGGAGCTGTTTTTT	CASSLVEVPTAGELFF
NA	TRBJ1-1	TRBV20-1	NA	TGCAGTGCTAGACCCGCTTACACTGAAGCTTTCTTT	CSARPAYTEAFF
NA	TRBJ2-2	TRBV14	few	TGTGCCAGCAGCCAGTTGAGGGCCGGGGAGCTGTTTTTT	CASSQLRAGELFF
NA	TRBJ1-5	TRBV12-3/TRBV12-4	many	TGTGCCACCGGACAGTCCCCGGGGCCCCAGCATTTT	CATGQSPGPQHF
TRBD1	TRBJ1-2	TRBV27	many	TGTGCCAGCAGTTTATCGGGGACAGGGACCCACACCTTC	CASSLSGTGTHTF
NA	TRBJ2-1	TRBV12-3/TRBV12-4	NA	TGTGCCAGCACCCCCCGGTCTGAGCAGTTCTTC	CASTPRSEQFF
NA	TRBJ2-6	TRBV5-1	few	TGCGCCAGCACAGGGGCTGGGGCCAACGTCCTGACTTTC	CASTGAGANVLTF
NA	TRBJ1-5	TRBV4-2	NA	TGTGCCAGCAGCCAACGTCTGCAGGGTAGCAATCAGCCCCAGCATTTT	CASSQRLQGSNQPQHF
TRBD1	TRBJ2-5	TRBV20-1	few	TGCAGTGCCAGAGGGCCGGGACAGACAGAGACCCAGTACTTC	CSARGPGQTETQYF
NA	TRBJ2-1	TRBV15	NA	TGTGCCACCAGCAGAGTTACTGTCGAGCAGTTCTTC	CATSRVTVEQFF
TRBD1	TRBJ1-2	TRBV5-1	NA	TGCGCCAGCAGCTCGTACAGGGGGCATAACTATGGCTACACCTTC	CASSSYRGHNYGYTF
TRBD2	TRBJ2-2	TRBV11-2	NA	TGTGCCAGCAGCTTAGAGGGGAGACTAGCTAACACCGGGGAGCTGTTTTTT	CASSLEGRLANTGELFF
NA	TRBJ1-5	TRBV27	NA	TGTGCCAGCAGCAAGACAAATAGCAATCAGCCCCAGCATTTT	CASSKTNSNQPQHF
TRBD1	TRBJ1-1	TRBV5-1	NA	TGCGCCAGCACGTCTGACAGGGACACTGAAGCTTTCTTT	CASTSDRDTEAFF
NA	TRBJ2-1	TRBV20-1	NA	TGCAGTGCTAGAGAGACTAATGAGCAGTTCTTC	CSARETNEQFF
NA	TRBJ2-1	TRBV11-2	many	TGTGCCAGCAGCTTATCTGGGAACCCGGACAATGAGCAGTTCTTC	CASSLSGNPDNEQFF
NA	TRBJ2-3	TRBV20-1	many	TGCAGTGCTGAAGCCCCCGGAGCCCCAGATACGCAGTATTTT	CSAEAPGAPDTQYF
TRBD1	TRBJ1-1	TRBV29-1	few	TGCAGCGTTGAATGGGACAGTCTGGGACTTAACACTGAAGCTTTCTTT	CSVEWDSLGLNTEAFF
TRBD2	TRBJ2-1	TRBV12-5	NA	TGTGCTAGTGGTTTGGGACTAGCGAGACAAGGGGGCAATGAGCAGTTCTTC	CASGLGLARQGGNEQFF
TRBD1	TRBJ1-2	TRBV7-9	NA	TGTGCCAGCAGCACGGGGACAGGGATCTATGGCTACACCTTC	CASSTGTGIYGYTF
NA	TRBJ2-1	TRBV20-1	NA	TGCAGTGCTAGGTGGAGTAGAGGGGCCTACAATGAGCAGTTCTTC	CSARWSRGAYNEQFF
NA	TRBJ2-3	TRBV5-1	many	TGCGCCAGCAGCTTGGCGGGAGCAGATACGCAGTATTTT	CASSLAGADTQYF
NA	TRBJ2-5	TRBV10-3	NA	TGTGCCATCAGGGACAATCGCGAGGGGGAGACCCAGTACTTC	CAIRDNREGETQYF
NA	TRBJ1-6	TRBV10-2	NA	TGCGCCAGCAGTCGGGGTGGGACTAATTCACCCCTCCACTTT	CASSRGGTNSPLHF
TRBD2	TRBJ2-3	TRBV7-2	NA	TGTGCCAGCAGCTCACGGACTAGCGGGATATCAGATACGCAGTATTTT	CASSSRTSGISDTQYF
NA	TRBJ1-2	TRBV4-1	NA	TGCGCCAGCAGCCAAGAATTAGCTACTGCTAACTATGGCTACACCTTC	CASSQELATANYGYTF
NA	TRBJ2-5	TRBV12-3/TRBV12-4	NA	TGTGCCAGCAGTTTTCGGAAACAGGGAACAGCCGGGACCCAGTACTTC	CASSFRKQGTAGTQYF
NA	TRBJ1-2	TRBV6-5	few	TGTGCCAGCAGTTATTCGGGCATTTCGGAAGGCTACACCTTC	CASSYSGISEGYTF
NA	TRBJ2-1	TRBV28	few	TGTGCCAGCAGTCCCTTCCTCAATGAGCAGTTCTTC	CASSPFLNEQFF
NA	TRBJ1-2	TRBV12-3/TRBV12-4	many	TGTGCCAGCAGTGGGATCTCGGGCTACACCTTC	CASSGISGYTF
NA	TRBJ2-1	TRBV6-2/TRBV6-3	many	TGTGCCAGCACTAGACCTATGGGGAATGAGCAGTTCTTC	CASTRPMGNEQFF
NA	TRBJ1-2	TRBV29-1	few	TGCAGCGTTGGGGGCACAGGGATAGGGGATGGCTACACCTTC	CSVGGTGIGDGYTF
NA	TRBJ2-3	TRBV29-1	many	TGCAGCGTTGTCGCGGTGGGGCCAGATACGCAGTATTTT	CSVVAVGPDTQYF
NA	TRBJ1-1	TRBV28	NA	TGTGCCAGCAGTCCCGGGACCGTGAGGAACACTGAAGCTTTCTTT	CASSPGTVRNTEAFF
TRBD2	TRBJ2-3	TRBV12-3/TRBV12-4	few	TGTGCCAGCAGTCCTAGCGGGAGCAGGTATACGCAGTATTTT	CASSPSGSRYTQYF
NA	TRBJ2-1	TRBV5-1	NA	TGCGCCAGCTCCCAACAAGAAGAGCAGTTCTTC	CASSQQEEQFF
NA	TRBJ2-3	TRBV3-1	few	TGTGCCAGCAGCCAAGGAGAGGGGCGGAGAACGTATTTT	CASSQGEGRRTYF
NA	TRBJ1-5	TRBV30	NA	TGTGCCTGGAGTGTAGGAAGCGGGAGGGGCAATCAGCCCCAGCATTTT	CAWSVGSGRGNQPQHF
TRBD2	TRBJ2-3	TRBV11-2	few	TGTGCCAGCAGCACCGGGACTAGCGGGAGTTTTTCGGCAGATACGCAGTATTTT	CASSTGTSGSFSADTQYF
NA	TRBJ2-5	TRBV27	NA	TGTGCCAGCAGTTTTGGGGAAGGGGAGACCCAGTACTTC	CASSFGEGETQYF
TRBD2	TRBJ2-1	TRBV6-1	NA	TGTGCCAGCAGCGAACAGGGACTAGCGGGAGGACCCCAGTTCTTC	CASSEQGLAGGPQFF
NA	TRBJ2-2	TRBV12-3/TRBV12-4	NA	TGTGCCAGCAGTCCCCTTGGGCCCGACGGGGAGCTGTTTTTT	CASSPLGPDGELFF
NA	TRBJ2-3	TRBV29-1	NA	TGCAGCGTTGGAATGATCACAGATACGCAGTATTTT	CSVGMITDTQYF
NA	TRBJ2-5	TRBV5-1	NA	TGCGCCAGCAGCTTGAATTTTTCGCCACAAGAGACCCAGTACTTC	CASSLNFSPQETQYF
NA	TRBJ1-3	TRBV30	NA	TGTGCCTGGAGCCTACATAGGGACCGCTCTGGAAACACCATATATTTT	CAWSLHRDRSGNTIYF
TRBD1	TRBJ1-2	TRBV3-1	NA	TGTGCCAGCAGCGTCCGGACAGGGGGCGCGGGGACCTATGGCTACACCTTC	CASSVRTGGAGTYGYTF
TRBD1	TRBJ1-5	TRBV7-8	few	TGTGCCAGCAGCTTAGACAGGGGAGGGAGCAATCAGCCCCAGCATTTT	CASSLDRGGSNQPQHF
NA	TRBJ2-1	TRBV19	NA	TGTGCCAGTAGTATGGGGAGACGGTACAATGAGCAGTTCTTC	CASSMGRRYNEQFF
NA	TRBJ2-6	TRBV12-3/TRBV12-4	few	TGTGCCAGCAGTACGGGGCTGCCCTCTGGGGCCAACGTCCTGACTTTC	CASSTGLPSGANVLTF
NA	TRBJ2-2	TRBV11-2	NA	TGTGCCAGCAGCATTCTCGGCGGGGAGCTGTTTTTT	CASSILGGELFF
NA	TRBJ2-1	TRBV27	NA	TGTGCCACCCGAGACAGCGGTCAACCTTACGATGAGCAGTTCTTC	CATRDSGQPYDEQFF
NA	TRBJ1-1	TRBV3-1	NA	TGTGCCAGCAGCCGAGGGACGGGGAACACTGAAGCTTTCTTT	CASSRGTGNTEAFF
NA	TRBJ2-5	TRBV20-1	many	TGCAGTGCTAGCATCCCACAGGATTACCAAGAGACCCAGTACTTC	CSASIPQDYQETQYF
TRBD1	TRBJ1-1	TRBV4-2	few	TGTGCCAGCAGCCAAGGAGGGACAGGGAGGGGAGTAAGTGAAGCTTTCTTT	CASSQGGTGRGVSEAFF
NA	TRBJ1-1	TRBV29-1	many	TGCAGCGTTGCGAAGACAGGCACGAACACTGAAGCTTTCTTT	CSVAKTGTNTEAFF